One sample yielded the 2 T cell receptor beta chains listed below, sequenced in a study of T cell changes during pregnancy in multiple sclerosis. Assay: immunoSEQ multiplex PCR; the TCRdb copy retains only in-frame clones and omits some. The sample has about 110,000 clones, around 90% seen once. Sample: peripheral blood, taken in the third trimester of pregnancy. The source is a female donor with multiple sclerosis, enrolled in a pregnancy study.

The chain has TRBV5-1 and TRBJ2-7; TRBD2 might be the D (7 bases). CDR3 size: 15 residues. Germline V CDR1 and CDR2: SGHRS, YFSETQ. Trimming cost V 4 bases and J 2 bases, with 16 bases left between them. CDR3 nucleotides: TGCGCCAGCAGCCTTTTCGGGGGGCCGACCTACGAGCAGTACTTC. It specifies CASSLFGGPTYEQYF.

The chain couples TRBV18 to TRBJ1-2; D perhaps matches TRBD1 (6 bases). Trimming cost V 4 bases and J 4 bases, with 16 bases left between them. The CDR3 loop spans 15 amino acids. The germline gives CDR1 KGHSH, CDR2 LQKENI. In DNA form, the CDR3 reads TGTGCCAGCTCACGAGCTAACAGGGCTACCTATGGCTACACCTTC. Amino acid sequence: CASSRANRATYGYTF.